A selection of T cell receptor beta chains follows, all from one sample in a study of cytomegalovirus exposure and HLA in healthy donors. TCRdb keeps only in-frame clones here, not all; method: immunoSEQ multiplex PCR. The sample shows approximately 190,000 clones, around 84% of them seen only once. Source material: PBMCs. Receptor source: a woman under 40 in good health and CMV-seropositive. The CDR3 runs from the conserved cysteine through the conserved F or W.

j_call v_call cdr3_aa
TRBJ2-1 TRBV5-1 CASSLAQGIHNEQFF
TRBJ2-1 TRBV25-1 CASSENRGFNEQFF
TRBJ2-1 TRBV6-1 CASSGVAGGPGEQFF
TRBJ1-5 TRBV19 CASNVGRASGQPQHF
TRBJ2-3 TRBV6-5 CASSYSGDVTDTQYF
TRBJ2-4 TRBV11-2 CASSLTAWRAQAKNIQYF
TRBJ2-7 TRBV27 CASRLHGDRTYEQYF
TRBJ2-1 TRBV29-1 CSVLPYLTGQEINNEQFF
TRBJ2-1 TRBV29-1 CSVEQGVGDNEQFF
TRBJ2-1 TRBV2 CASSAYRGLPYNEQFF
TRBJ2-3 TRBV5-1 CASSLGGLPTDTQYF
TRBJ1-1 TRBV7-8 CASSLMRGTENTEAFF
TRBJ2-2 TRBV6-4 CATPDRTDTGELFF
TRBJ2-2 TRBV11-3 CASSLFNGELFF
TRBJ1-1 TRBV27 CASSLIQNTEAFF
TRBJ2-1 TRBV28 CASSTDSPGEQFF
TRBJ2-7 TRBV15 CATSRDLVYEQYF
TRBJ2-1 TRBV2 CASSEAQHWSSYNEQFF
TRBJ2-3 TRBV19 CASSPRTSATDTQYF
TRBJ2-3 TRBV2 CASSETGGGGPTDTQYF
TRBJ2-5 TRBV28 CATDSEDRKETQYF
TRBJ2-2 TRBV4-1 CASSQKPLAEGTGELFF
TRBJ2-7 TRBV25-1 CASSETSGSDYEQYF
TRBJ2-3 TRBV2 CASNGLAGGVDTQYF
TRBJ2-7 TRBV6-5 CASSPPGGNEQYF
TRBJ1-2 TRBV27 CAILMSSGGYTF
TRBJ1-4 TRBV18 CASSPRDRGNEKLFF
TRBJ2-7 TRBV9 CASSPTAGEGYEQYF
TRBJ2-1 TRBV27 CASRIRTSGNNEQFF
TRBJ2-7 TRBV5-1 CASSLDRGPVFEQYF
TRBJ1-2 TRBV5-1 CASSLSPGENYGYTF
TRBJ2-3 TRBV5-1 CASSSRLVHTDTQYF
TRBJ2-1 TRBV7-8 CASSLARRGDEQFF
TRBJ2-7 TRBV19 CASSIEPQGYEQYF
TRBJ2-1 TRBV7-9 CASSHSGLAGEGYNEQFF
TRBJ1-1 TRBV18 CASSPRGNTEAFF
TRBJ1-3 TRBV5-1 CASSEDRGDTIYF
TRBJ1-3 TRBV5-1 CASSFGTEGNTIYF
TRBJ1-4 TRBV5-1 CASSLGTVSNEKLFF
TRBJ1-1 TRBV19 CASGDSMNTEAFF
TRBJ2-4 TRBV5-4 CASSNRQGLAKNIQYF
TRBJ2-7 TRBV7-9 CASSLAGTQQEQYF
TRBJ2-7 TRBV7-9 CASSLAHLQGGRGGEQYF
TRBJ2-5 TRBV19 CASSFQETQYF
TRBJ2-1 TRBV5-1 CASSPRLAGGGYNEQFF
TRBJ1-3 TRBV5-1 CASSITAGQGAGNTIYF
TRBJ2-1 TRBV6-1 CASSALQGGGAGNEQFF
TRBJ2-1 TRBV6-1 CASSELGGNEQFF
TRBJ1-2 TRBV7-8 CASSLGRNSGGYTF
TRBJ2-7 TRBV28 CASSTRGRVNEQYF
TRBJ2-3 TRBV5-1 CASSLDPSSTDTQYF
TRBJ1-3 TRBV5-1 CASTSVTGSGNTIYF
TRBJ1-5 TRBV2 CASSSYRGQPQHF
TRBJ1-1 TRBV30 CAWSVRGFEAFF